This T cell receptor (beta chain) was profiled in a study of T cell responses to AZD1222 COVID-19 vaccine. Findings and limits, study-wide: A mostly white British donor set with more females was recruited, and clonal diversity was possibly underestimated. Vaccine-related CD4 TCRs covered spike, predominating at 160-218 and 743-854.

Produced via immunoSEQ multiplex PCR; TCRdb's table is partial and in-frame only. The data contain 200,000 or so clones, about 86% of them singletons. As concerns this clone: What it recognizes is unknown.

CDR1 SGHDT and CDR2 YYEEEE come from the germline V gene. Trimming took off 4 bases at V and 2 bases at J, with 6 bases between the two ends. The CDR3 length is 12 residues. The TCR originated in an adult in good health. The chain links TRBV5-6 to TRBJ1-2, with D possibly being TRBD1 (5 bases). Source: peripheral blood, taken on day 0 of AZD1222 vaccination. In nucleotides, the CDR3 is TGTGCCAGCAGCGACAGCAACTATGGCTACACCTTC. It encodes CASSDSNYGYTF.